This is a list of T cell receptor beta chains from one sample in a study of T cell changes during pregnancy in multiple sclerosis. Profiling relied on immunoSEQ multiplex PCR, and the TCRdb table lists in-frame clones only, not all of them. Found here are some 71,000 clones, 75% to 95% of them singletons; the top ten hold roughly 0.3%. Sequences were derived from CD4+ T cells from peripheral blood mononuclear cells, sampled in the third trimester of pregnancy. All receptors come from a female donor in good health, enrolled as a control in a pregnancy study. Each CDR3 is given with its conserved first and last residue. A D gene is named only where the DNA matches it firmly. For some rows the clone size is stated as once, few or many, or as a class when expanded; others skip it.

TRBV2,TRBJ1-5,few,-,CASSGNRVSNQPQHF,TGTGCCAGCAGTGGTAACAGGGTAAGCAATCAGCCCCAGCATTTT
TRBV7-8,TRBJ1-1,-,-,CASSSPGMEAFF,TGTGCCAGCAGCTCTCCGGGGATGGAAGCTTTCTTT
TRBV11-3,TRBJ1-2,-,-,CASSLQAGGYTF,TGTGCCAGCAGCTTACAGGCGGGTGGCTACACCTTC
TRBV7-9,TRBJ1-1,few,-,CASSLASGNTEAFF,TGTGCCAGCAGCTTAGCATCGGGGAACACTGAAGCTTTCTTT
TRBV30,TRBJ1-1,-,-,CAQSGQVGTEAFF,TGTGCTCAGAGCGGTCAGGTAGGCACTGAAGCTTTCTTT
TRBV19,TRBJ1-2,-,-,CASTQGGENVYGYTF,TGTGCCAGTACCCAAGGGGGAGAAAATGTCTATGGCTACACCTTC
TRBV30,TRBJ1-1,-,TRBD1,CTAQGAGLVTEAFF,TGTACAGCGCAGGGGGCAGGCTTAGTCACTGAAGCTTTCTTT
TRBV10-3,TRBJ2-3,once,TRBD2,CAITSGGASDTQYF,TGTGCCATCACTAGCGGGGGGGCATCAGATACGCAGTATTTT
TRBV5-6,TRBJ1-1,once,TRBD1,CASSRDRVSTEAFF,TGTGCCAGCAGCCGGGACAGGGTTTCCACTGAAGCTTTCTTT
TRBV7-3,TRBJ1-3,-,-,CASSRLGTGNTIYF,TGTGCCAGCAGCCGTCTTGGGACAGGAAACACCATATATTTT
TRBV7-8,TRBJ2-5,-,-,CASSPGNTLETQYF,TGTGCCAGCAGCCCGGGTAACACTCTAGAGACCCAGTACTTC
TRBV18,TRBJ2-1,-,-,CASSPPQGINEQFF,TGTGCCAGCTCACCACCTCAGGGAATCAATGAGCAGTTCTTC
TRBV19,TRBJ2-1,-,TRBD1,CASSIRQGYNEQFF,TGTGCCAGTAGTATCAGACAGGGCTACAATGAGCAGTTCTTC
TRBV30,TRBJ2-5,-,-,CAWSPPGSPTGETQYF,TGTGCCTGGAGTCCCCCAGGTAGTCCTACAGGAGAGACCCAGTACTTC
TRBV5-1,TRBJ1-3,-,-,CASSLDVQGGNTIYF,TGCGCCAGCAGCTTGGATGTTCAGGGAGGGAACACCATATATTTT
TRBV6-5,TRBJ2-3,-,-,CASRPRGVIADTQYF,TGTGCCAGCAGGCCCAGGGGGGTAATAGCAGATACGCAGTATTTT
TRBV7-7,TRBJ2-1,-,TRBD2,CASSSIAGGTYNEQFF,TGTGCCAGCAGCTCGATAGCGGGGGGGACCTACAATGAGCAGTTCTTC
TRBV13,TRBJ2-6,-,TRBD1,CASSPRTGGSSSGANVLTF,TGTGCCAGCAGCCCGCGGACAGGGGGCTCCTCCTCTGGGGCCAACGTCCTGACTTTC
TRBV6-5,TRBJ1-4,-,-,CASSRVRNEKLFF,TGTGCCAGCAGCCGAGTCCGGAATGAAAAACTGTTTTTT
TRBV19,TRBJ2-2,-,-,CASSMAVWTGELFF,TGTGCCAGTAGTATGGCGGTGTGGACCGGGGAGCTGTTTTTT
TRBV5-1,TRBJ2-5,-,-,CASRLEHRETQYF,TGCGCCAGCCGACTAGAGCATCGGGAGACCCAGTACTTC
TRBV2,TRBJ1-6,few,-,CASLRDLSYNSPLHF,TGTGCCAGCCTAAGAGATCTCTCCTATAATTCACCCCTCCACTTT
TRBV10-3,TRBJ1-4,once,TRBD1,CAISDDRDVEKLFF,TGTGCCATCAGTGATGACAGGGACGTTGAAAAACTGTTTTTT
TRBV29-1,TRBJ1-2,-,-,CSFRSGGYTF,TGCAGCTTCCGGTCGGGTGGCTACACCTTC
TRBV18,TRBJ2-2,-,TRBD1,CASSPPNRGTGELFF,TGTGCCAGCTCACCACCAAACAGGGGCACCGGGGAGCTGTTTTTT
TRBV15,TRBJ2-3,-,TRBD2,CATSRAPSGGGTDTQYF,TGTGCCACCAGCAGAGCGCCTAGCGGGGGGGGCACAGATACGCAGTATTTT
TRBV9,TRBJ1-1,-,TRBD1,CASSADRGQGTEAFF,TGTGCCAGCAGCGCGGACAGGGGCCAGGGGACTGAAGCTTTCTTT
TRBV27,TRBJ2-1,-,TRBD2,CASSHYSSGGYNEQFF,TGTGCCAGCAGTCACTATTCTAGCGGGGGCTACAATGAGCAGTTCTTC
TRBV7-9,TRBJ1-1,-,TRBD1,CASSVGQDLNEAFF,TGTGCCAGCAGCGTCGGACAGGACTTAAATGAAGCTTTCTTT
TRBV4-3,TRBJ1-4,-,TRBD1,CASSQDRGDRGRKEKLFF,TGCGCCAGCAGCCAAGATCGCGGGGACAGGGGGCGCAAGGAAAAACTGTTTTTT
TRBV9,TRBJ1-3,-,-,CASSADSSGNTIYF,TGTGCCAGCAGCGCGGACAGCTCTGGAAACACCATATATTTT
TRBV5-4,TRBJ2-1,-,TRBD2,CASSLVTSGGYNEQFF,TGTGCCAGCAGCTTGGTCACTAGCGGGGGTTATAATGAGCAGTTCTTC
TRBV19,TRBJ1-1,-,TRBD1,CASTPTGGYTEAFF,TGTGCCAGTACCCCGACAGGGGGATACACTGAAGCTTTCTTT
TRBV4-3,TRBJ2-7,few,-,CASSPSRGGSTYEQYF,TGCGCCAGCAGCCCCAGTCGCGGGGGCTCTACCTACGAGCAGTACTTC
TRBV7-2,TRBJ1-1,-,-,CASSKQGSNTEAFF,TGTGCCAGCAGCAAACAGGGAAGTAACACTGAAGCTTTCTTT
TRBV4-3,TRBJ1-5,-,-,CASSRTPGLNQPQHF,TGCGCCAGCAGCCGGACTCCGGGACTGAATCAGCCCCAGCATTTT
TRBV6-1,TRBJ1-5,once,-,CASDRAYSNQPQHF,TGTGCCAGCGACAGAGCTTATAGCAATCAGCCCCAGCATTTT
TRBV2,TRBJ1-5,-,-,CASSELPWGVDSGVYSNQPQHF,TGTGCCAGCAGTGAACTCCCGTGGGGGGTGGACAGCGGGGTGTATAGCAATCAGCCCCAGCATTTT
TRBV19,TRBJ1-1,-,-,CASGIQGLTEAFF,TGTGCCAGTGGGATACAGGGCCTCACTGAAGCTTTCTTT
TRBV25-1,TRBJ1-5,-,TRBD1,CASSPSGTGKNQPQHF,TGTGCCAGCAGTCCGTCCGGGACAGGGAAAAATCAGCCCCAGCATTTT
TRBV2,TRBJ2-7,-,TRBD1,CASSVAGQGSYEQYF,TGTGCCAGCAGTGTCGCGGGACAGGGTTCCTACGAGCAGTACTTC
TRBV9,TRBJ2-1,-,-,CASSVVGTLYNEQFF,TGTGCCAGCAGCGTAGTAGGGACATTATACAATGAGCAGTTCTTC
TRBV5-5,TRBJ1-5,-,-,CASSSNPTGNQPQHF,TGTGCCAGCAGCTCCAACCCGACAGGCAATCAGCCCCAGCATTTT
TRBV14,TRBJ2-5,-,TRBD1,CASSQDKGQRLETQYF,TGTGCCAGCAGCCAAGATAAGGGACAGAGGTTGGAGACCCAGTACTTC
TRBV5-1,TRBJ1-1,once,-,CASSLAGQGGTEAFF,TGCGCCAGCAGCTTGGCCGGGCAGGGTGGGACTGAAGCTTTCTTT
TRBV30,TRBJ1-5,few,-,CALGHVFDQPQHF,TGTGCCTTGGGGCACGTTTTCGATCAGCCCCAGCATTTT
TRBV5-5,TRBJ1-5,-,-,CASSLEGGGYQPQHF,TGTGCCAGCAGCTTGGAGGGAGGGGGATATCAGCCCCAGCATTTT
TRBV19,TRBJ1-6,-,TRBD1,CASSPRTGARYSPLHF,TGTGCCAGTAGTCCCCGGACAGGGGCGCGGTATTCACCCCTCCACTTT
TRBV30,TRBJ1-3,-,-,CAWGRPLGRGNTIYF,TGTGCCTGGGGCCGACCTCTGGGCCGGGGAAACACCATATATTTT
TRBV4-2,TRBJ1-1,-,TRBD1,CASSQRQGPRNTEAFF,TGTGCCAGCAGCCAGAGACAGGGCCCGAGGAACACTGAAGCTTTCTTT
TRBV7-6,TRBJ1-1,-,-,CASSLAVGGNTEAFF,TGTGCCAGCAGCTTAGCAGTAGGGGGGAACACTGAAGCTTTCTTT
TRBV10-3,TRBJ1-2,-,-,CAISESIRDGGYTF,TGTGCCATCAGTGAGTCAATCAGGGATGGTGGCTACACCTTC
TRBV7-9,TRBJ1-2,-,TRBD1,CASSPRGQGYYGYTF,TGTGCCAGCAGCCCCAGGGGACAGGGTTACTATGGCTACACCTTC